This T cell receptor beta chain was recorded in a study of Graves' ophthalmopathy and Graves' hyperthyroidism. Diagnosis used clinical symptoms, serum thyroxine, TRAb, thyroid ultrasound and orbital computed tomography. CDR1 SGHDN and CDR2 FVKESK come from the germline V gene. The CDR3 extends over 16 amino acids. The sequenced template was RNA, covering the TCR beta CDR3 region. RT-PCR in the first round used HTBI primers; a second-round multiplex PCR followed. Via MiXCR, TCRdb re-called the multiplex PCR reads, giving one row per CDR3 protein. Among 500,000 to 700,000 distinct CDR3 sequences listed, about 40% were seen once. As concerns this clonotype: Relative to the germline gene, one junction end is altered; a read error may explain this.

This clonotype originated in an adult man with Graves' hyperthyroidism. Specimen: peripheral blood or thyroid tissue (not recorded which). The chain uses TRBV14 and TRBJ2-5; 8 nucleotides align to TRBD2. The CDR3 here is CASSAGLAGGQEAQYF. Written as DNA, the CDR3 is TGTGCCAGCAGCGCCGGACTAGCAGGAGGGCAAGAGGCCCAGTACTTC.